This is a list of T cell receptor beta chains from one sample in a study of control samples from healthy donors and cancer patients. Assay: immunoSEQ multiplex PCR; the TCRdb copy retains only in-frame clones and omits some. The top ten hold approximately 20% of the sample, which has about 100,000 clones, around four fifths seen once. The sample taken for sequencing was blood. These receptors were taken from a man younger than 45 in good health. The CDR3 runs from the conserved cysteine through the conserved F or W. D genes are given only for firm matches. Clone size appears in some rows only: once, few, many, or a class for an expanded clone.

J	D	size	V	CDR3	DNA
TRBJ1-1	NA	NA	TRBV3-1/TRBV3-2	CASSQEGGTEAFF	TGTGCCAGCAGCCAAGAAGGGGGGACTGAAGCTTTCTTT
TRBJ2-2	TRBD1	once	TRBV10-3	CAISESGTGHPGELFF	TGTGCCATCAGTGAGTCAGGGACAGGGCATCCCGGGGAGCTGTTTTTT
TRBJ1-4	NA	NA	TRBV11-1	CASSITGSPYEKLFF	TGTGCCAGCAGCATAACCGGGAGTCCCTACGAAAAACTGTTTTTT
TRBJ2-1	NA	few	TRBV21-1	CASSALRGEYNEQFF	TGTGCCAGCAGCGCTTTAAGAGGGGAGTACAATGAGCAGTTCTTC
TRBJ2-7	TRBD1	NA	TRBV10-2	CASSGNPIRTGPDEQYF	TGCGCCAGCAGTGGAAACCCTATTCGGACAGGGCCAGACGAGCAGTACTTC
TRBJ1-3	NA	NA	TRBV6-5	CASSEYYSGNTIYF	TGTGCCAGCAGCGAGTACTATTCAGGAAACACCATATATTTT
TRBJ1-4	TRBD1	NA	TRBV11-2	CASRRGTAENEKLFF	TGTGCCAGCAGACGCGGGACAGCCGAAAATGAAAAACTGTTTTTT
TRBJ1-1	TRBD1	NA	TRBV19	CASSSRDRGGGTEAFF	TGTGCCAGTAGTTCCCGGGACAGGGGTGGTGGGACTGAAGCTTTCTTT
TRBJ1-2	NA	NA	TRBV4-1	CASSQDGVNYGYTF	TGCGCCAGCAGCCAAGATGGGGTTAACTATGGCTACACCTTC
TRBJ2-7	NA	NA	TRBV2	CASNPMGFAYEQYF	TGTGCCAGCAACCCGATGGGGTTCGCCTACGAGCAGTACTTC
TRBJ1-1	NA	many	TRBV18	CASSRGITMNTEAFF	TGTGCCAGCTCACGGGGGATTACCATGAACACTGAAGCTTTCTTT
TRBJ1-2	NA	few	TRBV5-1	CASSLEPGAYGYTF	TGCGCCAGCAGCTTGGAACCGGGGGCGTATGGCTACACCTTC
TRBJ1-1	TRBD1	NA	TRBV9	CASSVTQGAEAFF	TGTGCCAGCAGCGTCACACAGGGGGCAGAAGCTTTCTTT
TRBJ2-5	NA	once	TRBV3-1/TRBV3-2	CASSQDGGRETQYF	TGTGCCAGCAGCCAAGATGGGGGAAGGGAGACCCAGTACTTC
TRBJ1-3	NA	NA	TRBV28	CASSRDNSGNTIYF	TGTGCCAGCAGTCGGGACAACTCTGGAAACACCATATATTTT
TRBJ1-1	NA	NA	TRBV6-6	CASSYSGESEAFF	TGTGCCAGCAGTTACTCGGGGGAGAGTGAAGCTTTCTTT
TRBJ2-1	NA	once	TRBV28	CASKGIESYNEQFF	TGTGCCAGCAAGGGAATTGAGTCCTACAATGAGCAGTTCTTC
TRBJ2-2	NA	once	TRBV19	CASSTILTGELFF	TGTGCCAGCTCGACTATTCTCACCGGGGAGCTGTTTTTT
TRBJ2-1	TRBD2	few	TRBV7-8	CASASGGGSYNEQFF	TGTGCCAGCGCCTCCGGCGGGGGTTCCTACAATGAGCAGTTCTTC
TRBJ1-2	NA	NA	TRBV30	CAWSVRGHNYGYTF	TGTGCCTGGAGTGTCAGGGGCCATAACTATGGCTACACCTTC
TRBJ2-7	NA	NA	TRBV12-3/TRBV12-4	CASSRKGYEQYF	TGTGCCAGCAGTCGAAAGGGGTACGAGCAGTACTTC
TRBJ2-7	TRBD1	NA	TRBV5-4	CASSLGGTGSYEQYF	TGTGCCAGCAGCTTGGGCGGGACAGGGAGCTACGAGCAGTACTTC